Listed below are T cell receptor beta chains from one sample, sequenced in a study of blood T cell repertoires in COVID-19. Assay: immunoSEQ multiplex PCR; the TCRdb copy retains only in-frame clones and omits some. The sample has 160,000 or so clones, approximately 91% seen once; the top ten hold around 2.1%. Sequenced input: peripheral blood. Source of these receptors: a man younger than 30 with acute or convalescent COVID-19. Each CDR3 is given with its conserved first and last residue. Fields, in order: D gene, clone size, V gene, J gene, CDR3 protein, CDR3 DNA. A D gene is named only where the DNA matches it firmly. Clone size appears in some rows only: once, few, many, or a class for an expanded clone.

>TRBD2|NA|TRBV27|TRBJ2-7
CASSLAGGPYEQYF
TGTGCCAGCAGTTTAGCGGGAGGACCATACGAGCAGTACTTC
>TRBD2|NA|TRBV2|TRBJ2-1
CASSDPSGGSYNEQFF
TGTGCCAGCAGTGATCCTAGCGGGGGGTCCTACAATGAGCAGTTCTTC
>TRBD2|once|TRBV18|TRBJ2-3
CASSLGTSAITDTQYF
TGTGCCAGCTCACTTGGGACTAGCGCGATCACAGATACGCAGTATTTT
>TRBD2|NA|TRBV29-1|TRBJ2-5
CSVSTSGRALGETQYF
TGCAGCGTTTCGACTAGCGGGAGGGCCCTCGGAGAGACCCAGTACTTC
>NA|few|TRBV12-3/TRBV12-4|TRBJ2-7
CASSFYRDYEQYF
TGTGCCAGCAGTTTTTACAGGGATTACGAGCAGTACTTC
>TRBD1|NA|TRBV24-1|TRBJ1-5
CATSGGQGGDQPQHF
TGTGCCACCAGTGGGGGACAGGGAGGGGATCAGCCCCAGCATTTT
>NA|NA|TRBV5-1|TRBJ1-2
CASSLGGRGADKLGGYTF
TGCGCCAGCAGCTTGGGCGGGAGAGGGGCGGATAAATTGGGTGGCTACACCTTC
>TRBD2|NA|TRBV5-1|TRBJ2-1
CASSGPGLEVNNEQFF
TGCGCCAGCAGCGGGCCGGGACTAGAAGTGAACAATGAGCAGTTCTTC
>NA|NA|TRBV9|TRBJ2-7
CASSVGSQGLSYEQYF
TGTGCCAGCAGCGTAGGAAGTCAGGGGCTCTCCTACGAGCAGTACTTC
>NA|once|TRBV5-1|TRBJ1-2
CASSSSREANGYTF
TGCGCCAGCAGCTCGTCGCGGGAGGCGAATGGCTACACCTTC
>NA|NA|TRBV4-2|TRBJ1-4
CASSQGGNEKLFF
TGTGCCAGCAGCCAGGGCGGGAATGAAAAACTGTTTTTT